This T cell receptor beta chain was observed in a study of prognosis after radiotherapy for stage I lung cancer. Many counts were recorded for this clonotype. What it binds is not known. From genomic DNA, TCR beta CDR3 was amplified by two-round multiplex PCR. Amplification during the initial PCR round employed primers specific to each TRBV and TRBJ gene. TCRdb fed the multiplex PCR reads into MiXCR, producing one record per CDR3 protein. The repertoire holds some 15,000 distinct CDR3 sequences, with 15% to 20% as singletons. Study-wide results and caveats: Divergent TRBV and TRBJ gene usage has reportedly been observed between patients with and without metastases.

V shed 4 bases and J shed 6 bases, with 15 bases lying between them. The CDR3 has 14 amino acids. The germline CDR1 and CDR2 sequences are SGHTA and FQGNSA. The sequenced sample was PBMCs, obtained before or after stereotactic body radiation therapy (not recorded which). The source is a donor of 50 years or more with non-small cell lung cancer. This chain connects TRBV7-2 to TRBJ1-2; no reliable D call. CDR3 loop: CASSSPDGRNGYTF. In nucleotides, the CDR3 is TGTGCCAGCAGCTCTCCAGACGGAAGAAATGGCTACACCTTC.